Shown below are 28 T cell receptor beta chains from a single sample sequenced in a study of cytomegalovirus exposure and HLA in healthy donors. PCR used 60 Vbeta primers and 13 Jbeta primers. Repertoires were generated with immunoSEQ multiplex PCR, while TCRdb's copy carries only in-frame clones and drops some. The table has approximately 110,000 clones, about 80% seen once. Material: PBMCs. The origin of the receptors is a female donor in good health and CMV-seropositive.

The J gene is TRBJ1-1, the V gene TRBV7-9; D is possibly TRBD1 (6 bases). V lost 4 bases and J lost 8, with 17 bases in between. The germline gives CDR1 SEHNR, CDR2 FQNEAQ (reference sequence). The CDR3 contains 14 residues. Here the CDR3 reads CASSSGSAGAEAFF. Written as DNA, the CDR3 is TGTGCCAGCAGCTCGGGATCGGCAGGGGCCGAAGCTTTCTTT.

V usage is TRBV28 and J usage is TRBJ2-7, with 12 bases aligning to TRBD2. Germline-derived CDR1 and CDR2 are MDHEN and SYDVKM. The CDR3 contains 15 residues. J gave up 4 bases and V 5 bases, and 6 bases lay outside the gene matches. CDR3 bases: TGTGCCAGCAGTCGGGGGACTAGCGGGTCGTACGAGCAGTACTTC. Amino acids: CASSRGTSGSYEQYF.

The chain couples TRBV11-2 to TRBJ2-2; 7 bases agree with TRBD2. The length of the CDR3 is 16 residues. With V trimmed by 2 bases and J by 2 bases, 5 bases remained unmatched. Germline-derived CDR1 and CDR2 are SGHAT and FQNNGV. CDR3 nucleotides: TGTGCCAGCAGCTTAATCAGCGGGGCTAACACCGGGGAGCTGTTTTTT. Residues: CASSLISGANTGELFF.

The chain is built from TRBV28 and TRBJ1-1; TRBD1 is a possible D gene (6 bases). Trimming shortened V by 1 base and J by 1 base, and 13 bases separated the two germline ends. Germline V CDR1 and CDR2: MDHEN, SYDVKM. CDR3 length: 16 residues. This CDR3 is CASSLYRSRGNTEAFF. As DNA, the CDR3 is TGTGCCAGCAGTTTATATAGGAGCAGGGGGAACACTGAAGCTTTCTTT.

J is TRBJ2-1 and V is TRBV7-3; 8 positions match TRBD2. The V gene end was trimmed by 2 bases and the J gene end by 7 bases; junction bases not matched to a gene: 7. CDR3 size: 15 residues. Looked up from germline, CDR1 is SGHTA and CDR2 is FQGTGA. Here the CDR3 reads CASSLFGGAQNEQFF. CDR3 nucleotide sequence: TGTGCCAGCAGCTTATTCGGGGGGGCCCAGAATGAGCAGTTCTTC.

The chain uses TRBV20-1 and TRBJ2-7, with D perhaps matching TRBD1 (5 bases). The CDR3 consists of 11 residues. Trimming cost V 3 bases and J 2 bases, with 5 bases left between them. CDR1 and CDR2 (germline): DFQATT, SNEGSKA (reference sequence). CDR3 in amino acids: CSARDTYEQYF. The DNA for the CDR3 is TGCAGTGCTAGGGACACCTACGAGCAGTACTTC.

CDR3 coding DNA: TGCGCCAGCAGCTCCCCGGACAGGGGGTCCTACAATGAGCAGTTCTTC. It yields the protein CASSSPDRGSYNEQFF. The V and J genes are TRBV5-1 and TRBJ2-1, with 10 bases identical to TRBD1. The germline CDR1 and CDR2 sequences are SGHRS and YFSETQ. V lost 3 bases, J lost 1 base, and 4 bases stayed unmatched. There are 16 residues in the CDR3.

The CDR3 loop reads CATSRDRGGGNTIYF. The CDR3 DNA reads TGTGCCACCAGCAGGGACCGGGGTGGTGGAAACACCATATATTTT. This rearrangement joins TRBV15 to TRBJ1-3, with unresolved D. The CDR3 length is 15 residues. Germline loops: CDR1 LNHNV, CDR2 YYDKDF (reference sequence). V lost 3 bases and J lost 3, with 12 bases in between.

This CDR3 reads CASSGGFSDTGELFF. In nucleotides, the CDR3 is TGTGCCAGCAGCGGCGGGTTTTCGGACACCGGGGAGCTGTTTTTT. This chain joins TRBV5-5 and TRBJ2-2; D might be TRBD2 (5 bases). V lost 4 bases to trimming and J lost 3 bases, with 13 bases between them. CDR1 and CDR2 (germline): SGHKS, YYEKEE (reference sequence). The CDR3 runs 15 residues.

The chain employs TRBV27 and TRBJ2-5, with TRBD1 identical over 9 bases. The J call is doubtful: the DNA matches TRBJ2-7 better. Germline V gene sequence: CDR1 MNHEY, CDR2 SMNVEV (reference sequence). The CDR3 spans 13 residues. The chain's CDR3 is CASRRTGVGEQYF. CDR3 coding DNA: TGTGCCAGCAGAAGGACAGGGGTAGGCGAGCAGTACTTC.

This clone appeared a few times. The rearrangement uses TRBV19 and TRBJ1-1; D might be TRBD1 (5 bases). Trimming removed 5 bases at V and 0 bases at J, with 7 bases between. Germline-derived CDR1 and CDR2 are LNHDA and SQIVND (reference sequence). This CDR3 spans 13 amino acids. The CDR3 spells CASSAQVNTEAFF. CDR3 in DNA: TGTGCCAGTAGTGCACAGGTGAACACTGAAGCTTTCTTT.

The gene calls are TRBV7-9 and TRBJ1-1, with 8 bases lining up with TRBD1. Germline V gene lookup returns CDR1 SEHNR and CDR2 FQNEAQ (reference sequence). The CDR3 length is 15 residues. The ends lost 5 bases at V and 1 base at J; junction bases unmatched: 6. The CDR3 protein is CASSAGTGPNTEAFF. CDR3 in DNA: TGTGCCAGCAGCGCCGGGACAGGCCCGAACACTGAAGCTTTCTTT.

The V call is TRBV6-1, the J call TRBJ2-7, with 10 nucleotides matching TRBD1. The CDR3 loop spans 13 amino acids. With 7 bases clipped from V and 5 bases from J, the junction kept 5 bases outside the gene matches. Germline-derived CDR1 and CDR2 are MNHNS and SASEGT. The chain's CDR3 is CASNPGQGHEQYF. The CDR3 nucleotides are TGTGCCAGCAATCCGGGACAGGGGCACGAGCAGTACTTC.

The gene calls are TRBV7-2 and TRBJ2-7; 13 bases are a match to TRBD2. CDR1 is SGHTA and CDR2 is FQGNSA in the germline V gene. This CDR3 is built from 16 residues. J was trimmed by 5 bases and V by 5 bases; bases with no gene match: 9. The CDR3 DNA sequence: TGTGCCAGCAGCACACGGACTAGCGGGGGCGGTCACGAGCAGTACTTC. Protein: CASSTRTSGGGHEQYF.

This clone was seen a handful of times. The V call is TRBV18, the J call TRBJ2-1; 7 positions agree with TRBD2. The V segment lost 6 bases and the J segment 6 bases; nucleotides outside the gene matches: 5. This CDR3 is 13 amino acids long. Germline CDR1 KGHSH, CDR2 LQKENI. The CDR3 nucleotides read TGTGCCAGCTCCTCGACTAGCCCCAATGAGCAGTTCTTC. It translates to CASSSTSPNEQFF.

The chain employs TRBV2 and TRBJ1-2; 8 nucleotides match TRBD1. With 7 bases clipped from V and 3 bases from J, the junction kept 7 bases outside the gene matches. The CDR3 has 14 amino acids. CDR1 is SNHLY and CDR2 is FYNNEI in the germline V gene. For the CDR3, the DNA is TGTGCCAGCACCCGACAGGGGACGGACTATGGCTACACCTTC. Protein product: CASTRQGTDYGYTF.

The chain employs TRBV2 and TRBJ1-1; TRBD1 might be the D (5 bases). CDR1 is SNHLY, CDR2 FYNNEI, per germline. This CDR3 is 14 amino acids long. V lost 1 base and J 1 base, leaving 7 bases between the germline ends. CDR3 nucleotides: TGTGCCAGCAGTGAAGGCAGGGCGAACACTGAAGCTTTCTTT. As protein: CASSEGRANTEAFF.

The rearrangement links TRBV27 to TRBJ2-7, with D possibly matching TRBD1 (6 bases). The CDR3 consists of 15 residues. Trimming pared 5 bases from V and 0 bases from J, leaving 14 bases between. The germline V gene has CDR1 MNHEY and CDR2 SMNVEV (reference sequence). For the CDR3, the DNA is TGTGCCAGCAGTCAAAGGACAGTTCTCTCCTACGAGCAGTACTTC. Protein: CASSQRTVLSYEQYF.

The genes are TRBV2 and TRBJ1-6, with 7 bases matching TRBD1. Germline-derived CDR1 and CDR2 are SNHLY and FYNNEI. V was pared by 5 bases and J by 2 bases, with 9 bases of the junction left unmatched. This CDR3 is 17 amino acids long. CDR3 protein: CASSSQGSETYNSPLHF. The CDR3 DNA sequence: TGTGCCAGCAGTTCACAGGGGAGTGAAACCTATAATTCACCCCTCCACTTT.

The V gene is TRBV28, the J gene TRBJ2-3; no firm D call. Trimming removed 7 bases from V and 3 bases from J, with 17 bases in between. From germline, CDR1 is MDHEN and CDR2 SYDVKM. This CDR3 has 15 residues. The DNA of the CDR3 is TGTGCCAGCAACGCGAGGCTCCCCCGGACAGATACGCAGTATTTT. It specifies CASNARLPRTDTQYF.

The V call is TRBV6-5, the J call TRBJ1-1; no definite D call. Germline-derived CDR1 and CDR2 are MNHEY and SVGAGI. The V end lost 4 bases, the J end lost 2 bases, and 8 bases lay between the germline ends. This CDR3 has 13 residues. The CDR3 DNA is TGTGCCAGCAGTTCCCTTAGAAACACTGAAGCTTTCTTT. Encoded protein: CASSSLRNTEAFF.

The CDR3 nucleotides are TGTGCCAGCAGCGTAGATCAGGGTGTCACTGAAGCTTTCTTT. This sequence encodes CASSVDQGVTEAFF. The chain links TRBV9 to TRBJ1-1; possibly TRBD1 for D (5 bases). Germline lookup yields CDR1 SGDLS and CDR2 YYNGEE. Trimming shortened V by 0 bases and J by 4 bases, and 10 bases separated the two germline ends. CDR3 length equals 14 residues.

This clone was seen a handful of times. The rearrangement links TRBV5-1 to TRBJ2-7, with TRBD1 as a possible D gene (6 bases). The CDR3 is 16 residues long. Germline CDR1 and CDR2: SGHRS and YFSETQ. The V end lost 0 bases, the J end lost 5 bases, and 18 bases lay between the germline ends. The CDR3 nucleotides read TGCGCCAGCAGCTTGGGCCCGACAGGAACCGGGGACGAGCAGTACTTC. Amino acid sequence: CASSLGPTGTGDEQYF.

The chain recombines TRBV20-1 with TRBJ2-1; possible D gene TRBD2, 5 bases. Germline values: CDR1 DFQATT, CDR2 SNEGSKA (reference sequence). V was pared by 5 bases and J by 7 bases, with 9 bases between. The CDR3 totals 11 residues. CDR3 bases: TGCAGTGCTCTAGCTCGAAATGAGCAGTTCTTC. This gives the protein CSALARNEQFF.

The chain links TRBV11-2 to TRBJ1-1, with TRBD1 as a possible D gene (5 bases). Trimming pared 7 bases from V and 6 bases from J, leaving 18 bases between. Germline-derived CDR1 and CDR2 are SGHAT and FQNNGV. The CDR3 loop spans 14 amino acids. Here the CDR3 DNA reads TGTGCCAGCACCCTCACGGCGGGGCGTCCTGAAGCTTTCTTT. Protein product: CASTLTAGRPEAFF.

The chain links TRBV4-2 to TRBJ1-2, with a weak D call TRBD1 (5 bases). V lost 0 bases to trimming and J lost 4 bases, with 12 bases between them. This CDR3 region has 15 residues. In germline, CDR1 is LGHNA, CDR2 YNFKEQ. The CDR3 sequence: CASSQDIGGGYGYTF. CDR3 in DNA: TGTGCCAGCAGCCAAGATATCGGGGGTGGCTATGGCTACACCTTC.

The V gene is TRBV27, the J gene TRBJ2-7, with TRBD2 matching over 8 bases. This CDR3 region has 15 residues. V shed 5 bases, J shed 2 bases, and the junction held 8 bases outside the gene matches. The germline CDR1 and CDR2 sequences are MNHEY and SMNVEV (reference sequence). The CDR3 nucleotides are TGTGCCAGCAGTCACGTTATTAGCGGGACCTACGAGCAGTACTTC. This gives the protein CASSHVISGTYEQYF.

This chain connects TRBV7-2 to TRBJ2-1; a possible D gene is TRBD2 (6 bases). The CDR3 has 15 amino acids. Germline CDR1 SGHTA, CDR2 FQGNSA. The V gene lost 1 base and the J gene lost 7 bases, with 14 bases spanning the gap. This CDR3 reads CASSLVGGARNEQFF. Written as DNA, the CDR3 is TGTGCCAGCAGCTTAGTCGGGGGAGCCCGAAATGAGCAGTTCTTC. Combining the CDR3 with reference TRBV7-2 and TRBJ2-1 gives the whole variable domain GAGVSQSPSNKVTEKGKDVELRCDPISGHTALYWYRQSLGQGLEFLIYFQGNSAPDKSGLPSDRFSAERTGGSVSTLTIQRTQQEDSAVYLCASSLVGGARNEQFFGPGTRLTVL.